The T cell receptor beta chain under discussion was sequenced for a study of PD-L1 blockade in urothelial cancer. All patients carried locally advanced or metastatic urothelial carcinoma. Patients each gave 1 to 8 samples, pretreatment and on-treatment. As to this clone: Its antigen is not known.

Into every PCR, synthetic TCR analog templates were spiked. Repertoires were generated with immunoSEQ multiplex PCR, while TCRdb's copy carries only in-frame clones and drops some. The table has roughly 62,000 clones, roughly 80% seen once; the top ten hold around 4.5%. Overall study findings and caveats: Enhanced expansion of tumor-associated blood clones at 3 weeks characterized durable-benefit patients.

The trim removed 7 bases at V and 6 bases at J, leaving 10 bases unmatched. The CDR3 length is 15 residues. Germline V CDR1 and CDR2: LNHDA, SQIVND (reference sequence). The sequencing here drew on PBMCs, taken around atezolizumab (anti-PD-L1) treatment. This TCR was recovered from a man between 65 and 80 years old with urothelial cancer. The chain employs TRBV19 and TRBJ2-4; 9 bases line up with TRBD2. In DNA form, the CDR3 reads TGTGCCAGTACCCCCGGCCCTAGCGGGATAAACATTCAGTACTTC. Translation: CASTPGPSGINIQYF.